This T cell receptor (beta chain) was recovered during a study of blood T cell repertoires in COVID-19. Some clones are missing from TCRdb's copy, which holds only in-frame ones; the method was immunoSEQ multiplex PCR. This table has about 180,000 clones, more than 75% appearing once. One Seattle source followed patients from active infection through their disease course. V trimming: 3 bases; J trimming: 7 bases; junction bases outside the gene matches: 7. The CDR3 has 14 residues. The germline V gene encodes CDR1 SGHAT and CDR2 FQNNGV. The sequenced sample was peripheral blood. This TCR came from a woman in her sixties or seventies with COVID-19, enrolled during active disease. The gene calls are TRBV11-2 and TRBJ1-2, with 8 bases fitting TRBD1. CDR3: CASSFPGGSSGYTF. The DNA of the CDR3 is TGTGCCAGCAGCTTCCCAGGGGGCAGTAGTGGCTACACCTTC.